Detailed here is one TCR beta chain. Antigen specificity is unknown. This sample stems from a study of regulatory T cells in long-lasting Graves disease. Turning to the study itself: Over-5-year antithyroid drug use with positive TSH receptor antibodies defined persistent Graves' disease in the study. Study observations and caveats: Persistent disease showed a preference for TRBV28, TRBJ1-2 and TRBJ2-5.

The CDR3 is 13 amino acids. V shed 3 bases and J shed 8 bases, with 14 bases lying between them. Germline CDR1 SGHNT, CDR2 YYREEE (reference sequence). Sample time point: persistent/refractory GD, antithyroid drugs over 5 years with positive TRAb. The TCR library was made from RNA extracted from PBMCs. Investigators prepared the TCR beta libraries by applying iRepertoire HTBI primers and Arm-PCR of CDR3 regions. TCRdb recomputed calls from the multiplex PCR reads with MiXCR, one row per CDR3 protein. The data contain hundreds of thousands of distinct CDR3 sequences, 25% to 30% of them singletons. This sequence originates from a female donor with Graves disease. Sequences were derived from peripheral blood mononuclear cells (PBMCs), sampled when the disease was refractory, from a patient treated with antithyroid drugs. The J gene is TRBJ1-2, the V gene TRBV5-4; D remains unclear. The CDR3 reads CASSSVRDVGYTF. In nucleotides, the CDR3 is TGTGCCAGCAGCTCAGTTAGGGATGTCGGCTACACCTTC.